This TCR beta chain is from a study of cytomegalovirus exposure and HLA in healthy donors. Of note for this clone: Its specificity is unknown.

Study-level results: Researchers reported that three CMV-associated chains were confirmed in vitro as CMV antigen-specific. Researchers catalogued about 150 TCR beta chains as cytomegalovirus-associated.

Clones were read by immunoSEQ multiplex PCR, and TCRdb kept only the in-frame ones, dropping some. The table records fewer than 95,000 clones, less than 95% of them present only once. The CDR3 totals 17 residues. Germline assignment: CDR1 SEHNR and CDR2 FQNEAQ (reference sequence). V was pared by 6 bases and J by 1 base, with 21 bases between. This chain joins TRBV7-9 and TRBJ1-2; D unclear. The receptor was isolated from a woman younger than 35 in good health and CMV-seronegative. Sequenced material: PBMCs. The CDR3 protein is CASRPPRSGMLNYGYTF. In DNA form, the CDR3 reads TGTGCCAGCAGGCCACCACGTTCCGGGATGCTTAACTATGGCTACACCTTC.